This T cell receptor beta chain was observed in a study of blood T cells in healthy people across ages. Study at large: Per two T cells, template switching captured roughly one barcoded beta molecule.

Germline CDR1 is SGHNT and CDR2 is YENEEA. V was pared by 0 bases and J by 9 bases, with 12 bases between. This CDR3 has 14 amino acids. Isolating PBMCs gave at least 7 million of these cells per sample. Next came a second PCR, run for about 6 to 11 cycles, which used a sample-barcoded 5' primer along with a J-beta primer mix. Via MiXCR, TCRdb re-called the 5' RACE reads, giving one row per CDR3 protein. The table records 790,000 or so distinct CDR3 sequences, 46% of them present only once. The TCR originated in a man older than 75 in good health. Sequenced: blood. The J gene is TRBJ2-1, the V gene TRBV11-3, with D unclear. For the CDR3, the DNA is TGTGCCAGCAGCTTAGATTGGCCGCGGTCTGAGCAGTTCTTC. Protein sequence: CASSLDWPRSEQFF.